This entry lists 5 T cell receptor beta chains sequenced from one sample in a study of blood T cell repertoires in COVID-19. Only in-frame clones appear in the TCRdb table, and some are missing; sequencing was by immunoSEQ multiplex PCR. The sample consists of approximately 280,000 clones, approximately 90% of them appearing once. The specimen sequenced was peripheral blood. Source of these receptors: a man between 35 and 55 years old with acute or convalescent COVID-19.

To note about this clone: Other DNA sequences in this specimen translate into the identical CDR3. V and J are TRBV10-3 and TRBJ2-7; TRBD1 matches 7 bases. Germline CDR1 ENHRY, CDR2 SYGVKD. V gave up 4 bases and J gave up 3 bases; unmatched junction bases: 0. The CDR3 length is 12 residues. CDR3 nucleotide sequence: TGTGCCATCAGTGGACAGGGCTACGAGCAGTACTTC. This sequence encodes CAISGQGYEQYF.

The chain uses TRBV7-9 and TRBJ2-2; 8 positions agree with TRBD2. The CDR3 has 15 amino acids. V lost 5 bases to trimming and J lost 2 bases; unmatched junction nucleotides: 4. Germline CDR1 SEHNR, CDR2 FQNEAQ (reference sequence). The CDR3 is CASSSSGVNTGELFF. In DNA, the CDR3 is TGTGCCAGCAGCAGTAGCGGGGTAAACACCGGGGAGCTGTTTTTT.

The CDR3 loop is CASSLRTGGHEQFF. In nucleotides, the CDR3 is TGTGCCAGCAGCCTAAGGACAGGAGGGCATGAGCAGTTCTTC. The chain joins TRBV5-8 to TRBJ2-1, with a tentative D call TRBD1 (7 bases). The V gene lost 4 bases and the J gene lost 8 bases, with 16 bases spanning the gap. The CDR3 loop spans 14 amino acids. The germline gives CDR1 SGHTS, CDR2 YDEGEE.

The V and J genes are TRBV5-1 and TRBJ2-7; 9 positions match TRBD1. The CDR3 extends over 15 amino acids. Germline CDR1 reads SGHRS; CDR2 reads YFSETQ. Losses at the gene ends were 4 bases for V and 5 bases for J; bases not matched to a gene: 10. This CDR3 reads CASSLVGDRVDEQYF. CDR3 nucleotides: TGCGCCAGCAGCCTGGTTGGGGACAGGGTCGACGAGCAGTACTTC.

This chain uses TRBV30 with TRBJ1-1, with TRBD1 as a possible D gene (5 bases). The CDR3 has 11 residues. Per the germline V gene, CDR1 is GTSNPN and CDR2 is SVGIG (reference sequence). The CDR3 DNA is TGTGCGCGGGGGGGACTCACTGAAGCTTTCTTT. It is translated as CARGGLTEAFF.